This TCR beta chain is from a study of blood T cell repertoires in COVID-19. Assay used: immunoSEQ multiplex PCR; TCRdb lists only in-frame clones, some missing. The sample lists approximately 330,000 clones; roughly 90% were seen once. This CDR3 comprises 14 residues. Unmatched junction bases numbered 5, after V lost 2 bases and J lost 7 bases. This rearrangement joins TRBV5-3 to TRBJ2-1; TRBD1 matches 8 bases. TRBV5-3 is sorted into the ORF group, with uncertain function. This TCR came from a man aged 25 to 40 with COVID-19, enrolled during active disease. Sequences were obtained from peripheral blood. CDR3 sequence: CARSFGQGRNEQFF. CDR3 in DNA: TGTGCCAGAAGCTTTGGACAGGGTAGGAATGAGCAGTTCTTC.